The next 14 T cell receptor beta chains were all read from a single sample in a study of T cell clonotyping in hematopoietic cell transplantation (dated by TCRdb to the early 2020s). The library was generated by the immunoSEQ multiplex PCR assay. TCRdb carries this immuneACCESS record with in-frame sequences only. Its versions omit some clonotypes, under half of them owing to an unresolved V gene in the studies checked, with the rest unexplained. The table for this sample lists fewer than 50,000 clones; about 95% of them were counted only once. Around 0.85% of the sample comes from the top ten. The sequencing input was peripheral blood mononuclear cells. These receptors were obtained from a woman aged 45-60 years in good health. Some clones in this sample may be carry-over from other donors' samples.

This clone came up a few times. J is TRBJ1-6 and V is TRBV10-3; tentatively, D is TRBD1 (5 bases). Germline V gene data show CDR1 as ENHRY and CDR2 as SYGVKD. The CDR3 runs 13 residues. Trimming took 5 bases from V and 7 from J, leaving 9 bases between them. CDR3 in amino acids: CAISRDENSPLHF. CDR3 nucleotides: TGTGCCATCAGTCGGGACGAAAATTCACCCCTCCACTTT.

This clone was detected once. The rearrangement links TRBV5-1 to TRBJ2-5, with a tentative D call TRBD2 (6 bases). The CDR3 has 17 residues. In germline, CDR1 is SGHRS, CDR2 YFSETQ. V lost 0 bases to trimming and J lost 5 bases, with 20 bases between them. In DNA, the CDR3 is TGCGCCAGCAGCTTGGCCCCCGGGGGAGGACGGAGGGAGACCCAGTACTTC. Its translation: CASSLAPGGGRRETQYF.

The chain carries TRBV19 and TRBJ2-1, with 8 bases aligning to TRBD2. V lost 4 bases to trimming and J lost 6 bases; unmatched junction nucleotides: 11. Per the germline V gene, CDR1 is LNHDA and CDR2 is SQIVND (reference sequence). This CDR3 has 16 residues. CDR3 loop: CASSTPSSGGRNEQFF. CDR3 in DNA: TGTGCCAGTAGTACCCCAAGCAGCGGGGGCCGCAATGAGCAGTTCTTC. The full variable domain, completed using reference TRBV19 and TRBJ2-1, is DGGITQSPKYLFRKEGQNVTLSCEQNLNHDAMYWYRQDPGQGLRLIYYSQIVNDFQKGDIAEGYSVSREKKESFPLTVTSAQKNPTAFYLCASSTPSSGGRNEQFFGPGTRLTVL.

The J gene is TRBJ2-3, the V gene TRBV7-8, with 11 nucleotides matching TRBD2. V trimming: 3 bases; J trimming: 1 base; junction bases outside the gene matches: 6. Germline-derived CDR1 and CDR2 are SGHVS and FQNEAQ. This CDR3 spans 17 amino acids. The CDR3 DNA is TGTGCCAGCAGCTTCGAGAAACTAGCGGGGGGCACAGATACGCAGTATTTT. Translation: CASSFEKLAGGTDTQYF.

The CDR3: CASSSKGQAPSYEQYF. The CDR3 DNA sequence: TGTGCCAGCAGCTCGAAGGGACAGGCCCCTTCCTACGAGCAGTACTTC. The chain is built from TRBV9 and TRBJ2-7, with TRBD1 identical over 8 bases. J was trimmed by 1 base and V by 4 bases; bases with no gene match: 10. This CDR3 contains 16 residues. Germline V gives CDR1 SGDLS, CDR2 YYNGEE.

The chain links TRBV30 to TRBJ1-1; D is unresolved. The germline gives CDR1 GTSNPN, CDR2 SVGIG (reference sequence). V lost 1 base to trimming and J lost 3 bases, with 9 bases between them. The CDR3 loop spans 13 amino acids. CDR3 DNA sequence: TGTGCCTGGAGTGCAAAGATTCACACTGAAGCTTTCTTT. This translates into CAWSAKIHTEAFF.

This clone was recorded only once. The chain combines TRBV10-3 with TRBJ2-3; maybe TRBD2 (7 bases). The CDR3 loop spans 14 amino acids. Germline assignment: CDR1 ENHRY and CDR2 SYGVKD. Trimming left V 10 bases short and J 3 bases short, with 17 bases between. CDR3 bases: TGTGCCACCGCACCCGGGGGGCGGACAGATACGCAGTATTTT. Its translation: CATAPGGRTDTQYF.

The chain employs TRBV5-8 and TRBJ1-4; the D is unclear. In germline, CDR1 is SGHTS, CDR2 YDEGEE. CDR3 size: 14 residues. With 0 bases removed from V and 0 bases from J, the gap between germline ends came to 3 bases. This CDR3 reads CASSLVATNEKLFF. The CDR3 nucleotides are TGTGCCAGCAGCTTGGTTGCAACTAATGAAAAACTGTTTTTT.

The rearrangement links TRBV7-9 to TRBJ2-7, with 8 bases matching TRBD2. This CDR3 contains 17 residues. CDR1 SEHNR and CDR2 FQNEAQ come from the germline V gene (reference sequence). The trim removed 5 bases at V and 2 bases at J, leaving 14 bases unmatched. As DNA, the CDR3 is TGTGCCAGCAGCGAGGATCGGGGGGGGGACTGGGCCTACGAGCAGTACTTC. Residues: CASSEDRGGDWAYEQYF.

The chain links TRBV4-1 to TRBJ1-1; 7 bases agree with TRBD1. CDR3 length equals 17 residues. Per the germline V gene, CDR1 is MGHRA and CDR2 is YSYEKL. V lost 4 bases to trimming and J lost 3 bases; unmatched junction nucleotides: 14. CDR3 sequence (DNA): TGCGCCAGCAGCCGCCGACAGGGCGGAGGTTGGGACACTGAAGCTTTCTTT. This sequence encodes CASSRRQGGGWDTEAFF.

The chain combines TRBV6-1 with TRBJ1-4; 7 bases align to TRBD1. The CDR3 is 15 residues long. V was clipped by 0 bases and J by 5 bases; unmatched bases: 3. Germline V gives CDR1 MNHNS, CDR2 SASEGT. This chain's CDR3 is CASSEAAGGNEKLFF. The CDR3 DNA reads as TGTGCCAGCAGTGAAGCGGCAGGGGGGAATGAAAAACTGTTTTTT.

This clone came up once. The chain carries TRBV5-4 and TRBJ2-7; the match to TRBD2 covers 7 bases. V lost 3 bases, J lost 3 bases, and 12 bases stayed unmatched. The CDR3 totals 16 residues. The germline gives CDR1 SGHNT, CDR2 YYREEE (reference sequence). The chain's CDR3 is CASSWESGGGLYEQYF. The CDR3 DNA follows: TGTGCCAGCAGCTGGGAATCGGGGGGAGGCCTCTACGAGCAGTACTTC.

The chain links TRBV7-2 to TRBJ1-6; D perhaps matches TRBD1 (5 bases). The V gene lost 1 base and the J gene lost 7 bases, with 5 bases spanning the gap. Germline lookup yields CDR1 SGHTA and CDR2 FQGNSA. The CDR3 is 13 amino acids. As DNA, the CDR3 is TGTGCCAGCAGCTTAGGGACAAATTCACCCCTCCACTTT. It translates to CASSLGTNSPLHF.

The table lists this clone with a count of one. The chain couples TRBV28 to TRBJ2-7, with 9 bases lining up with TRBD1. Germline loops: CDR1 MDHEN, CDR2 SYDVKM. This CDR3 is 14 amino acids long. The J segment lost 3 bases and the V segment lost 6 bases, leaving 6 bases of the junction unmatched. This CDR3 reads CASRPTGGNYEQYF. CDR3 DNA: TGTGCCAGCAGACCGACAGGGGGGAACTACGAGCAGTACTTC.